What follows are 15 T cell receptor beta chains derived from one specimen sequenced in a study of vaccination and CD4 T cells after COVID-19. Their cognate antigens are unknown. Scientists ran DNA taken from cultured CD4+ T cells through the Oncomine TCR Beta short-read assay for sequencing. From the PCR reads, TCRdb called clonotypes with MiXCR, one entry per CDR3 protein. This sample has fewer than 15,000 distinct CDR3 sequences, with about a third found just once. Regarding treatment: roughly 10-day PBMC culture with coronavirus spike peptide pools or control peptides (ViraFEST assay). Sequenced input: CD4+ T cells from blood, cultured in vitro. The receptors stem from a human donor who had recovered from COVID-19.

By proportion, this clonotype is medium-sized. The gene calls are TRBV19 and TRBJ1-5, with 11 bases matching TRBD1. Trimming cost V 3 bases and J 2 bases; bases outside gene matches: 3. Looked up from germline, CDR1 is LNHDA and CDR2 is SQIVND (reference sequence). The CDR3 spans 16 residues. CDR3 amino acids: CASSIRDRGGNQPQHF. CDR3 in DNA: TGTGCCAGTAGTATCCGGGACAGGGGGGGCAATCAGCCCCAGCATTTT.

This chain uses TRBV7-3 with TRBJ2-3; a possible D gene is TRBD2 (5 bases). V lost 4 bases, J lost 0 bases, and 11 bases lay in between. The CDR3 consists of 15 residues. CDR1 and CDR2 from the germline V gene are SGHTA and FQGTGA. CDR3 bases: TGTGCCAGCAGCTATGACCGGACTAGCACAGATACGCAGTATTTT. It specifies CASSYDRTSTDTQYF.

The V call is TRBV20-1, the J call TRBJ2-7; 9 nucleotides agree with TRBD2. Trimming cost V 3 bases and J 0 bases; bases outside gene matches: 0. Germline V gives CDR1 DFQATT, CDR2 SNEGSKA (reference sequence). CDR3 size: 13 residues. CDR3 in DNA: TGCAGTGCTAGGGGACTAGCCTCCTACGAGCAGTACTTC. Translating gives CSARGLASYEQYF.

This sequence joins TRBV20-1 and TRBJ1-5; D may be TRBD1 (5 bases). V gave up 4 bases and J gave up 9 bases, with 19 bases separating them. Germline assignment: CDR1 DFQATT and CDR2 SNEGSKA (reference sequence). The CDR3 has 14 residues. The CDR3 reads CSATSGTGIWPQHF. The CDR3 nucleotides are TGCAGTGCTACTTCCGGGACGGGAATATGGCCCCAGCATTTT.

V gene TRBV4-2 combines with J gene TRBJ2-3, with D tentatively TRBD2 (6 bases). The CDR3 extends over 15 amino acids. Trimming cost V 4 bases and J 2 bases, with 13 bases left between them. Per the germline V gene, CDR1 is LGHNA and CDR2 is YNFKEQ. This CDR3 reads CASSPAGIYTDTQYF. Written as DNA, the CDR3 is TGTGCCAGCAGCCCCGCGGGGATATACACAGATACGCAGTATTTT.

This clonotype was counted a few times. This rearrangement joins TRBV20-1 to TRBJ2-3; 16 nucleotides align to TRBD2. This CDR3 spans 22 amino acids. The germline gives CDR1 DFQATT, CDR2 SNEGSKA (reference sequence). V gave up 0 bases and J gave up 3 bases; unmatched junction bases: 18. The CDR3 region has the DNA TGCAGTGCTAGAGAGCCCCCAAGGGTCGGGACTAGCGGGAGGGTGATGACAGATACGCAGTATTTT. This gives the protein CSAREPPRVGTSGRVMTDTQYF.

This clonotype was seen only a few times. The rearrangement uses TRBV7-9 and TRBJ2-7; D is unresolved. This CDR3 region has 13 residues. CDR1 SEHNR and CDR2 FQNEAQ come from the germline V gene (reference sequence). V lost 1 base, J lost 2 bases, and 6 bases lay in between. CDR3 bases: TGTGCCAGCAGCTTAGAGAGTACCTACGAGCAGTACTTC. Protein sequence: CASSLESTYEQYF.

The V call is TRBV6-1, the J call TRBJ1-2; a possible D gene is TRBD1 (5 bases). The germline V gene encodes CDR1 MNHNS and CDR2 SASEGT. Between the trimmed V and J ends, which lost 7 bases and 5 bases, there was a span of 14 bases. The CDR3 sequence is 13 residues long. This CDR3 is CASIPREGYGYTF. The CDR3 coding sequence is TGTGCCAGCATCCCCAGGGAGGGTTATGGCTACACCTTC.

This clonotype was counted only a few times. The chain has TRBV20-1 and TRBJ2-1, with TRBD2 identical over 11 bases. The ends lost 3 bases at V and 4 bases at J; junction bases unmatched: 11. The CDR3 is made up of 17 amino acids. Looked up from germline, CDR1 is DFQATT and CDR2 is SNEGSKA (reference sequence). The CDR3 loop is CSASRQSGTSGYNEQFF. The CDR3, as DNA: TGCAGTGCTAGTCGTCAAAGCGGGACTAGCGGATACAATGAGCAGTTCTTC.

In its sample, this clonotype was seen a few times. The rearrangement joins TRBV7-8 to TRBJ1-5, with D perhaps TRBD1 (5 bases). This CDR3 has 17 amino acids. The germline V gene encodes CDR1 SGHVS and CDR2 FQNEAQ. Deletions cut 2 bases from V and 6 bases from J, with 20 bases between. The CDR3 region has the DNA TGTGCCAGCAGCTTATATACCGGTCAGGGTATTTCTCAGCCCCAGCATTTT. As protein: CASSLYTGQGISQPQHF. Together with reference TRBV7-8 and TRBJ1-5, the CDR3 gives the full variable domain: GAGVSQSPRYKVAKRGQDVALRCDPISGHVSLFWYQQALGQGPEFLTYFQNEAQLDKSGLPSDRFFAERPEGSVSTLKIQRTQQEDSAVYLCASSLYTGQGISQPQHFGDGTRLSIL.

The rearrangement joins TRBV30 to TRBJ2-7; D remains unclear. Deletions cut 0 bases from V and 6 bases from J, with 12 bases between. Germline CDR1 is GTSNPN and CDR2 is SVGIG (reference sequence). The CDR3 is 13 amino acids. DNA of the CDR3: TGTGCCTGGAGTGTTGGGTGGGGTCGCGAGCAGTACTTC. Its protein is CAWSVGWGREQYF.

A few counts support this clonotype. The CDR3 sequence: CASSLGTVNTEAFF. For the CDR3, the DNA is TGCGCCAGCAGCTTGGGGACAGTGAACACTGAAGCTTTCTTT. The J gene is TRBJ1-1, the V gene TRBV5-1; D perhaps matches TRBD1 (6 bases). The CDR3 loop spans 14 amino acids. CDR1 is SGHRS and CDR2 is YFSETQ in the germline V gene. The V end lost 0 bases, the J end lost 0 bases, and 6 bases lay between the germline ends.

By share, this clonotype ranks as large. The chain joins TRBV19 to TRBJ2-3; 10 bases are a match to TRBD1. The CDR3 covers 17 residues. The trim removed 3 bases at V and 4 bases at J, leaving 10 bases unmatched. In germline, CDR1 is LNHDA, CDR2 SQIVND (reference sequence). The CDR3 DNA sequence: TGTGCCAGTAGTATCCCCCCCGGGACAGGGGTCCCAGATACGCAGTATTTT. Its translation is CASSIPPGTGVPDTQYF.

This clonotype has a handful of counts. This chain joins TRBV7-2 and TRBJ2-5, with a weak D call TRBD2 (6 bases). Germline V gene sequence: CDR1 SGHTA, CDR2 FQGNSA. The CDR3 extends over 15 amino acids. Trimming removed 5 bases from V and 1 base from J, with 14 bases in between. As DNA, the CDR3 is TGTGCCAGCAGCCTGCTTAGCGGACCCCAAGAGACCCAGTACTTC. Its translation: CASSLLSGPQETQYF.

CDR3 bases: TGTGCCACAAGGACAGAACTACTGGAGCCCCAGCATTTT. Protein product: CATRTELLEPQHF. The chain links TRBV28 to TRBJ1-5; a possible D gene is TRBD1 (6 bases). The CDR3 spans 13 residues. Germline V gene sequence: CDR1 MDHEN, CDR2 SYDVKM. V was pared by 10 bases and J by 8 bases, with 18 bases between.